A selection of T cell receptor beta chains follows, all from one sample in a study of shared clonotypes between healthy human individuals. Sequencing used immunoSEQ multiplex PCR; TCRdb keeps in-frame clones, though not all of them. The table lists a few hundred thousand clones, 79% of them singletons. Material: PBMCs. The receptors derive from a woman in her forties in good health. Some clones in this sample may be carry-over from other donors' samples. Each CDR3 is given without its conserved first and last residue. Fields, in order: J gene, V gene, D gene, CDR3 protein. The D gene is left open where the match is weak.

>TRBJ2-7|TRBV18|TRBD1
ASSPGQGSPYEQY
>TRBJ1-4|TRBV7-8|-
ASSYRQSSNEKLF
>TRBJ1-3|TRBV4-1|TRBD1
ASSQALTGAGNTIY
>TRBJ1-2|TRBV4-1|TRBD1
ASSQGGQGFYGYT
>TRBJ2-7|TRBV7-2|-
ASSPRIGNRIYEQY
>TRBJ2-1|TRBV7-9|TRBD2
ASSLGLAGTRDEQF
>TRBJ2-7|TRBV7-9|TRBD1
ASSTDRDEQY
>TRBJ2-6|TRBV7-2|-
ASSGLLRRQSRANVLT
>TRBJ1-1|TRBV11-3|TRBD1
ASSRDRETEAF
>TRBJ2-1|TRBV19|TRBD2
ASTSSSGRSYNEQF
>TRBJ2-2|TRBV6-5|-
ASRAGLGTGELF
>TRBJ2-5|TRBV7-8|TRBD1
ASSSPGQGLPGTQY
>TRBJ2-1|TRBV11-2|TRBD1
ASSSYRGSYNEQF
>TRBJ2-3|TRBV7-2|TRBD1
ASSSRTGRTDTQY
>TRBJ1-5|TRBV6-4|TRBD1
ASSEAGGDSNQPQH
>TRBJ2-5|TRBV11-2|-
ASSSPGQTQY
>TRBJ2-7|TRBV5-1|-
ASSPASVLDEQY
>TRBJ2-7|TRBV5-1|TRBD2
ASSLAALAGSSYEQY
>TRBJ1-2|TRBV11-2|-
ASSLAQGRGGYT
>TRBJ1-1|TRBV7-2|-
ASSLAGGPTEAF
>TRBJ2-1|TRBV5-1|TRBD2
ASSLNLLAGGYEQF
>TRBJ1-5|TRBV12-2|-
ASRLARGDLDQPQH
>TRBJ2-6|TRBV2|-
ASSEVGSGANVPT
>TRBJ2-2|TRBV28|-
ASSQVSPRGELF
>TRBJ1-1|TRBV13|-
ASSLGERLEAF
>TRBJ1-2|TRBV5-1|-
ASSSNRHSYT
>TRBJ2-7|TRBV28|TRBD2
ASRSTSGRALSYEQY
>TRBJ2-5|TRBV18|TRBD2
ASTQAGTAEETQY
>TRBJ2-1|TRBV27|-
ASSFRSSRRANEQF
>TRBJ2-5|TRBV9|TRBD1
ASSPHAGTGTVGETQY
>TRBJ2-7|TRBV28|-
ASSLFRNEQY
>TRBJ1-3|TRBV5-5|-
ASSPYQDSSGNTIY
>TRBJ2-1|TRBV18|TRBD2
ASSPTSGYEQF
>TRBJ2-5|TRBV10-3|-
AISEQGSEETQY
>TRBJ2-1|TRBV6-6|TRBD2
ASSPSGSRYEQF
>TRBJ2-7|TRBV4-3|TRBD2
ASTQGAGGLYEQY
>TRBJ2-5|TRBV4-1|-
ASSRGLGSEETQY
>TRBJ2-3|TRBV6-5|-
ASSYGATDTQY
>TRBJ2-7|TRBV4-1|TRBD2
ASSRQLEGGRSYEQY
>TRBJ1-1|TRBV12-5|-
ASGLVLGGNTEAF
>TRBJ2-7|TRBV2|-
ASRGDRHSYEQY
>TRBJ2-5|TRBV7-2|-
ASTSGTGQETQY
>TRBJ2-7|TRBV6-1|TRBD1
ASSVPGQGSYEQY
>TRBJ2-7|TRBV10-1|TRBD2
ASSASGTYEQY